This T cell receptor beta chain was obtained from a study of T cells in localized non-small cell lung cancer. This CDR3 region has 14 residues. Germline V gives CDR1 KGHSH, CDR2 LQKENI. Trimming stripped 3 bases from V and 2 bases from J, with 5 bases between. TCRdb's table, derived via immunoSEQ multiplex PCR, lists solely in-frame clones and lacks some. The table shows approximately 1,500 clones, with 37% occurring only once. This clone was observed a few times. The target antigen is unknown. The study, taken as a whole, reports: Longer survival (overall) was linked to higher T cell density in blood. Maximal T cell clonality occurred in uninvolved adjacent lung, with tumor ranking below it. A median of about 52 clones ranked among the top 100 in tumor appeared in adjacent lung.

The clonotype comes from a female donor older than 55 with stage II lung adenocarcinoma. The chain recombines TRBV18 with TRBJ2-6; a possible D gene is TRBD1 (5 bases). The specimen comprised lung tumor tissue, sampled before any cancer treatment. CDR3: CASSPDTGANVLTF. CDR3 in DNA: TGTGCCAGCTCACCGGACACTGGGGCCAACGTCCTGACTTTC.